A single sample is the source of the 7 T cell receptor beta chains below, sequenced in a study of OX40 agonist ivuxolimab in advanced cancers. TCRdb keeps only in-frame clones here, not all; method: immunoSEQ multiplex PCR. The data hold approximately 61,000 clones, with 87% observed a single time. Sequenced material: CD4+ or CD8+ T cells sorted from blood, taken in a trial of the OX40 agonist ivuxolimab. These receptor sequences come from an adult with an advanced solid tumor such as melanoma, head and neck, liver or kidney cancer.

V usage is TRBV2 and J usage is TRBJ2-4; 7 bases agree with TRBD1. The CDR3 has 15 residues. Germline V gene sequence: CDR1 SNHLY, CDR2 FYNNEI. The trim removed 6 bases at V and 9 bases at J, leaving 14 bases unmatched. The CDR3 here is CASSQTRQGRSIQYF. CDR3 in DNA: TGTGCCAGCAGCCAAACGCGACAGGGTCGTAGCATTCAGTACTTC.

V usage is TRBV5-1 and J usage is TRBJ2-5, with D perhaps assigned TRBD1 or TRBD2 (5 bases each). The CDR3 is made up of 14 amino acids. Germline V CDR1 and CDR2: SGHRS, YFSETQ. Trimming shortened V by 0 bases and J by 0 bases, and 6 bases separated the two germline ends. The CDR3 spells CASSLVGDQETQYF. CDR3 DNA sequence: TGCGCCAGCAGCTTGGTGGGGGACCAAGAGACCCAGTACTTC.

This chain joins TRBV7-8 and TRBJ1-4; 9 bases align to TRBD1. This CDR3 is built from 14 residues. Looked up from germline, CDR1 is SGHVS and CDR2 is FQNEAQ. The V gene end was trimmed by 7 bases and the J gene end by 3 bases; junction bases not matched to a gene: 3. CDR3 protein: CASTRDRANEKLFF. The CDR3 bases are TGTGCCAGCACCAGGGACAGGGCTAATGAAAAACTGTTTTTT.

This sequence joins TRBV19 and TRBJ2-5; D is possibly TRBD1 or TRBD2 (5 bases each). The ends were cut back, 8 bases at V and 1 base at J, with 11 bases in the middle. Germline assignment: CDR1 LNHDA and CDR2 SQIVND (reference sequence). The CDR3 totals 13 residues. The CDR3 nucleotides are TGTGCCAGTTCCGGGGCCTTCCAAGAGACCCAGTACTTC. Translating gives CASSGAFQETQYF. Full variable domain (remainder filled in from reference TRBV19 and TRBJ2-5): DGGITQSPKYLFRKEGQNVTLSCEQNLNHDAMYWYRQDPGQGLRLIYYSQIVNDFQKGDIAEGYSVSREKKESFPLTVTSAQKNPTAFYLCASSGAFQETQYFGPGTRLLVL.

This sequence joins TRBV30 and TRBJ1-2, with no clear D. The germline V and J ends were trimmed by 3 bases and 0 bases, with 14 bases remaining between them. Germline assignment: CDR1 GTSNPN and CDR2 SVGIG (reference sequence). The CDR3 contains 15 residues. The CDR3 loop is CAWRAQALANYGYTF. The CDR3 DNA sequence: TGTGCCTGGAGAGCCCAGGCCCTAGCTAACTATGGCTACACCTTC.

The V gene is TRBV6-6, the J gene TRBJ1-2; 11 nucleotides match TRBD1. V dropped 4 bases and J dropped 5; count of bases not matched to a gene: 6. The CDR3 length is 15 residues. Germline V gives CDR1 MNHNY, CDR2 SVGAGI (reference sequence). Here the CDR3 reads CASSSRDRGFYGYTF. The CDR3 DNA is TGTGCCAGCAGTTCTCGGGACAGGGGGTTTTATGGCTACACCTTC.

The chain employs TRBV6-6 and TRBJ1-5; possibly TRBD1 for D (5 bases). Trimming pared 0 bases from V and 2 bases from J, leaving 11 bases between. The CDR3 runs 16 residues. The germline gives CDR1 MNHNY, CDR2 SVGAGI (reference sequence). CDR3 coding DNA: TGTGCCAGCAGTTACTCGTCGGGGGTCGGCAATCAGCCCCAGCATTTT. Its translation: CASSYSSGVGNQPQHF.